This T cell receptor (beta chain) is drawn from a study of T cells in Graves' hyperthyroidism and ophthalmopathy (dated 2019 in TCRdb). Looking at the study overall: Peripheral blood was sampled at the time of initial diagnosis, prior to any treatment. Once sampling was done, hyperthyroidism patients were given methimazole at a starting dose of 30 mg daily, whereas ophthalmopathy patients were given high-dose intravenous methylprednisolone. In addition, the study compared T-cell repertoires in thyroid tissue and in blood from five to seven Graves' hyperthyroidism patients. Whether ophthalmopathy could be predicted prospectively was tested in an independent validation cohort made up of approximately 19 hyperthyroidism patients plus 17 patients who later progressed to ophthalmopathy. To identify TCR V-J signatures that set the groups apart, the researchers used a discovery cohort of 100 patients, made up of roughly 45 with Graves' ophthalmopathy and about 60 with stable Graves' hyperthyroidism. TCR Vbeta CDR3 sequencing of 135 peripheral blood samples (43 ophthalmopathy, 75 to 85 hyperthyroidism and some 17 progressor patients) is reported in the paper. The 75 to 100 discovery patients were randomly divided into training and test sets at a 7:3 ratio.

The CDR3, from cysteine to phenylalanine, totals 17 residues. Only the CDR3 region is kept as DNA, spanning 51 bases read in frame from base 1. Germline trimming: 2 bases from V, 4 bases from J; junction bases outside gene matches: 5. From a lookup of the germline V gene, CDR1 and CDR2 are MDHEN and SYDVKM. The TCR beta CDR3 regions were amplified from RNA transcripts. The TCR CDR3 was subjected to a first round of RT-PCR using the HTBI primer set and the Qiagen OneStep RT-PCR kit. Libraries were constructed in a second round of multiplex PCR, after which size selection and purification were performed. Paired-end sequencing of the libraries was performed with 100 bp reads on an Illumina HiSeq2000. For the original study's pipeline: SOAPnuke was used to process the raw data, throwing out any read that contained adapters or uncalled bases, had a mean Phred below 15, or lacked an exact constant-primer or identifier match. High-quality paired reads were merged with COPE v1.2.5, and unique nucleotide sequences were defined as clonotypes. MiTCR v1.1 was used to align clonotypes to the IMGT TRBV, TRBD and TRBJ reference segments. The analysis was restricted to V-J combinations with a frequency above 0.0001, which together covered just over 98% of the repertoires. A TCS score was defined as the ratio of F50 (clonal expansion) to E x V (chaos), with BLOSUM62-based TCRdist applied between CDR3 peptides within each V-J. Welch's t-statistics and random forest reduced several hundred V-J features to fewer than 15, which were used in a naive Bayes classifier (R e1071). TCRdb took the public reads, trimmed them with fastp at Q25, ran MiXCR for clone calling and kept in-frame beta chains. Rows matching on CDR3 protein sequence are summarized as one entry with the most common DNA and genes. The V and J calls come from TCRdb's annotation, not from the publication. The sample data list approximately 600,000 distinct CDR3 sequences, and 12% to 15% of these were observed just once. The ten most abundant clones make up roughly 7.7% of the sample.

Ophthalmopathy patients had moderately to severely active disease, with a Clinical Activity Score of 3 or more, a NOSPECS grade of 4 or more, and a disease duration of less than 3 months. Patients with uncontrolled infections, other autoimmune diseases, pregnancy or lactation were excluded. Diagnoses relied on clinical symptoms, serum thyroxine and TRAb, thyroid ultrasound and orbital computed tomography. Ficoll-Paque density gradient centrifugation was used to isolate PBMCs from about 9 ml of fresh peripheral blood. Trizol reagent was used to extract total RNA, and RNA quality was then checked on an Agilent 2100 Bioanalyzer. There are many counts of this clonotype. This receptor's antigen is unknown. Base qualities are not at hand, and no much larger clone is one base apart. Summary of the overall study and its limitations: Most expanded thyroid clonotypes (frequency above 0.001) were also detected in blood, suggesting blood repertoires may reflect thyroid immune responses. A 13 V-J signature model separated ophthalmopathy from stable hyperthyroidism, with roughly 88% sensitivity and about 81% specificity in cross-validation and 80%/75% in testing. No statistical method was used to fix the sample size in advance, and group allocation was not hidden from the investigators. In validation, progression to ophthalmopathy was predicted by the model with 70.59% sensitivity and 72% to 85% specificity, a median of 6.5 months before onset.

The source material was blood. Recombination connected TRBV28 to TRBJ2-5, with 15 bases aligning to TRBD2. The receptor comes from a woman in her late teens or twenties with Graves' ophthalmopathy. The base sequence is TGTGCCAGCAGTTTAACCGGACTAGCGGGAGGGGGAGAGACCCAGTACTTC. This codes for CASSLTGLAGGGETQYF.